These 8 T cell receptor beta chains were all obtained from the same sample, sequenced in a study of blood T cell repertoires in COVID-19. Clones were sequenced by immunoSEQ multiplex PCR, and TCRdb holds only the in-frame ones, with some missing. The data show 45,000 or so clones, with around 86% seen just once and around 5% held by the top ten. The sequencing sample was made of peripheral blood. The receptors here all came from a man aged 35-49 years with active COVID-19.

This clone was counted once. CDR3 nucleotides: TGTGCCTGGAGTCAGGGGGCCGGGGAGCTGTTTTTT. Amino acids: CAWSQGAGELFF. J is TRBJ2-2 and V is TRBV30; 7 bases map to TRBD1. Germline V gives CDR1 GTSNPN, CDR2 SVGIG (reference sequence). V gave up 2 bases and J gave up 6 bases; unmatched junction bases: 0. This CDR3 spans 12 amino acids. Drawing the rest from reference TRBV30 and TRBJ2-2, the complete variable domain is SQTIHQWPATLVQPVGSPLSLECTVEGTSNPNLYWYRQAAGRGLQLLFYSVGIGQISSEVPQNLSASRPQDRQFILSSKKLLLSDSGFYLCAWSQGAGELFFGEGSRLTVL.

The chain joins TRBV3-1 (or the pseudogene TRBV3-2) to TRBJ2-5, with a tentative D call TRBD1 (5 bases). Trimming took off 4 bases at V and 6 bases at J, with 15 bases between the two ends. The germline CDR1 and CDR2 sequences are LGHDT and YNNKEL (reference sequence). The CDR3 covers 14 residues. CDR3 sequence (DNA): TGTGCCAGCAGCCTCAGGGCCGCGGAAAAGACCCAGTACTTC. Its translation: CASSLRAAEKTQYF.

The CDR3 nucleotides read TGTGCCAGCAGTGAATATTCGACAGATAACTATGGCTACACCTTC. It encodes CASSEYSTDNYGYTF. The chain is built from TRBV25-1 and TRBJ1-2; possibly TRBD1 for D (5 bases). Germline CDR1 MGHDK, CDR2 SYGVNS. Trimming stripped 0 bases from V and 1 base from J, with 9 bases between. This CDR3 is built from 15 residues.

J is TRBJ1-5 and V is TRBV30, with unresolved D. Per germline, CDR1 GTSNPN and CDR2 SVGIG (reference sequence). The germline V and J ends were trimmed by 3 bases and 2 bases, with 8 bases remaining between them. The CDR3 extends over 13 amino acids. CDR3 bases: TGTGCCTGGAGGGCCTCAGGCAATCAGCCCCAGCATTTT. Protein sequence: CAWRASGNQPQHF.

The V gene is TRBV6-1, the J gene TRBJ2-5; 8 bases align to TRBD2. V lost 0 bases, J lost 4 bases, and 4 bases stayed unmatched. The CDR3 is made up of 15 amino acids. Germline lookup yields CDR1 MNHNS and CDR2 SASEGT. CDR3 in DNA: TGTGCCAGCAGTGAAGCGCGGGGGGCTAGAGAGACCCAGTACTTC. It encodes CASSEARGARETQYF.

The V gene is TRBV5-4, the J gene TRBJ2-1, with 9 bases matching TRBD1. Germline V gives CDR1 SGHNT, CDR2 YYREEE (reference sequence). The CDR3 spans 15 residues. With V trimmed by 1 base and J by 4 bases, 3 bases remained unmatched. The CDR3 loop reads CASSLQTGGYNEQFF. The CDR3 DNA reads TGTGCCAGCAGCTTGCAGACAGGGGGTTACAATGAGCAGTTCTTC.

This chain links TRBV15 with TRBJ1-2; D might be TRBD1 (6 bases). The germline V gene encodes CDR1 LNHNV and CDR2 YYDKDF (reference sequence). The CDR3 is 13 residues long. V shed 0 bases and J shed 6 bases, with 8 bases lying between them. This chain's CDR3 is CATSRDHRDGYTF. DNA of the CDR3: TGTGCCACCAGCAGAGATCACAGGGATGGCTACACCTTC.

The chain links TRBV3-1 (or the pseudogene TRBV3-2) to TRBJ1-2; D ambiguous. Germline V gene lookup returns CDR1 LGHDT and CDR2 YNNKEL (reference sequence). This CDR3 is 13 amino acids long. V was trimmed by 2 bases and J by 4 bases, leaving 8 bases between them. The CDR3 region is CASSQSGFYGYTF. CDR3 DNA sequence: TGTGCCAGCAGCCAAAGCGGATTCTATGGCTACACCTTC.